The clone carrying this T cell receptor (beta chain) has ten or more counts. As yet, its antigen is unknown. The sample comes from a study of identical twins. Via MiXCR, TCRdb re-called the 5' RACE reads, giving one row per CDR3 protein. Of approximately 300,000 distinct CDR3 sequences in the sample, 7.5% to 9.5% were seen once. The ends lost 6 bases at V and 2 bases at J; junction bases unmatched: 7. The CDR3 has 16 amino acids. The germline V gene has CDR1 KGHSH and CDR2 LQKENI. Study findings and constraints: Out-of-frame alpha sequences common to twins were enriched for low generation probability.

The same data also contributed to another study, on yellow fever vaccine responses in identical twins. According to that study: Among the twins, the vaccine T cell response reportedly seemed partly convergent and partly personalized.

The material sequenced was CD8+ T cells sorted from blood. The chain combines TRBV18 with TRBJ2-3; 11 bases align to TRBD2. The sequence was obtained from a woman aged 18-29 years in good health. This CDR3 reads CASSSGLAGFTDTQYF. DNA for the CDR3: TGTGCCAGCTCCTCCGGACTAGCGGGTTTCACAGATACGCAGTATTTT.